The rows below give T cell receptor beta chains drawn from one sample of a study of CD8 T cells in Susac syndrome. TCRdb re-derived calls from the immunoSEQ multiplex PCR reads in MiXCR, one entry per CDR3 protein. The repertoire holds 150,000 or so distinct CDR3 sequences, 92% seen once, with about 0.073% in the top ten. Sequenced input: CD4+ T cells from PBMCs. The receptors derive from a human donor in good health. CDR3s include the opening cysteine and the closing phenylalanine or tryptophan. A D gene is named only where the DNA matches it firmly. The size field is filled for only some rows; it gives once, few, many or a size class.

v_gene	j_gene	d_gene	len	abundance	CDR3nt	CDR3aa
TRBV20-1	TRBJ1-2	TRBD1	12	NA	TGCAGTGCTCAGACAGGGGTCTATGGCTACACCTTC	CSAQTGVYGYTF
TRBV9	TRBJ1-5	TRBD1	15	once	TGTGCCAGCAGCGCGGATGGACAGGCCGATCAGCCCCAGCATTTT	CASSADGQADQPQHF
TRBV20-1	TRBJ2-7	TRBD1	14	NA	TGCAGTGCTAGGGCCGGACAGGGAATGGGCGAGCAGTACTTC	CSARAGQGMGEQYF
TRBV28	TRBJ1-5	NA	15	NA	TGTGCCAGCAGTCCGTCGATCGGGAGGAATCAGCCCCAGCATTTT	CASSPSIGRNQPQHF
TRBV20-1	TRBJ2-7	NA	11	NA	TGCAGTGCTACGGACGTCTACGAGCAGTACTTC	CSATDVYEQYF
TRBV7-9	TRBJ2-7	NA	8	NA	TGTGCCAGCAGCCCGGCGTACTTC	CASSPAYF
TRBV28	TRBJ2-7	TRBD1	14	NA	TGTGCCAGCAGTTTACCGGGACAGCACTACGAGCAGTACTTC	CASSLPGQHYEQYF
TRBV28	TRBJ1-5	NA	11	NA	TGTGCCAGCAGTTTGCAACAGCCCCAGCATTTT	CASSLQQPQHF
TRBV20-1	TRBJ1-6	NA	14	NA	TGCAGTGCCTTTAGTACAGGGTATAATTCACCCCTCCACTTT	CSAFSTGYNSPLHF
TRBV5-1	TRBJ1-3	TRBD1	14	NA	TGCGCCAGCAGCTTGACAGGGGACGGAAACACCATATATTTT	CASSLTGDGNTIYF
TRBV6-6	TRBJ1-5	NA	13	NA	TGTGCCAGCAGTTATTCAGGGTCCCAGCCCCAGCATTTT	CASSYSGSQPQHF
TRBV3-1	TRBJ1-3	NA	15	NA	TGTGCCAGCAGCCAAGGGGGGACTGGAGGAAGCACCATATATTTT	CASSQGGTGGSTIYF
TRBV19	TRBJ2-5	TRBD2	13	once	TGTGCCAGTGCCTGGGGGAGGGAGGAGACCCAGTACTTC	CASAWGREETQYF